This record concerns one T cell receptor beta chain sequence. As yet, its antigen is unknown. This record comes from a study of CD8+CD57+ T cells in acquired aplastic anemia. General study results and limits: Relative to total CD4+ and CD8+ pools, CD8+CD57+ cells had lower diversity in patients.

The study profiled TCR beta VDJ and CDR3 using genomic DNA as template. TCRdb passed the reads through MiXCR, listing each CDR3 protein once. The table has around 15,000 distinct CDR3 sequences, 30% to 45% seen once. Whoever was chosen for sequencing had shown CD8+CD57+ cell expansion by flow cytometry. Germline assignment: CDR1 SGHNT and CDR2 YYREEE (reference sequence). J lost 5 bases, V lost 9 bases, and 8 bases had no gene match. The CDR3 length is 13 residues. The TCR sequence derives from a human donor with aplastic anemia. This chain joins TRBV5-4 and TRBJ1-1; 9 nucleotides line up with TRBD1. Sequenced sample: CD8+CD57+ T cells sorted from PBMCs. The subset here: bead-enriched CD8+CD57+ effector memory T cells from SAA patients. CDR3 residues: CANGDRVGTEAFF. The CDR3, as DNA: TGTGCCAACGGGGACAGGGTAGGTACTGAAGCTTTCTTT.